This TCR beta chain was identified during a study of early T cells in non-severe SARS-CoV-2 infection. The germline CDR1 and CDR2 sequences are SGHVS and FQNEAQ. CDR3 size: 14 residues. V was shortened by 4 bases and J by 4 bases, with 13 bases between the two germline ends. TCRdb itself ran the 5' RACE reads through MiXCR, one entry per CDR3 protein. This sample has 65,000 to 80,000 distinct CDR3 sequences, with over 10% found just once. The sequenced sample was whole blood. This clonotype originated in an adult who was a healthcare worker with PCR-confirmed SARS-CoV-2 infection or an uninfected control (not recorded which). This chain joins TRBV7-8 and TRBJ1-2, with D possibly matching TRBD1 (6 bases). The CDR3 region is CASSSRGLGYGYTF. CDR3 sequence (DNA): TGTGCCAGCAGCTCCAGGGGCTTGGGCTATGGCTACACCTTC. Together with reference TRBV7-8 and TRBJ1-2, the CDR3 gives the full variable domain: GAGVSQSPRYKVAKRGQDVALRCDPISGHVSLFWYQQALGQGPEFLTYFQNEAQLDKSGLPSDRFFAERPEGSVSTLKIQRTQQEDSAVYLCASSSRGLGYGYTFGSGTRLTVV.